Each of the 32 T cell receptor beta chains below was sequenced from the same sample in a study of blood T cell repertoires in COVID-19. Clones were sequenced by immunoSEQ multiplex PCR, and TCRdb holds only the in-frame ones, with some missing. Altogether tens of thousands of clones are present, over 80% being singletons, with the ten largest covering approximately 64%. Source material: peripheral blood. These TCRs come from a woman at least 80 years old with acute or convalescent COVID-19.

The CDR3 coding sequence is TGTGCCAGCAGCTCCGCTAGCGGGAGTAAGGTCAATGAGCAGTTCTTC. It encodes CASSSASGSKVNEQFF. This chain uses TRBV5-4 with TRBJ2-1, with 10 nucleotides matching TRBD2. There are 16 residues in the CDR3. The trim removed 3 bases at V and 6 bases at J, leaving 9 bases unmatched. Germline CDR1 and CDR2: SGHNT and YYREEE (reference sequence).

The chain has TRBV24-1 and TRBJ2-5, with D tentatively TRBD2 (6 bases). Per the germline V gene, CDR1 is KGHDR and CDR2 is SFDVKD. The CDR3 totals 15 residues. The V end lost 4 bases, the J end lost 9 bases, and 20 bases lay between the germline ends. The CDR3 sequence is CATSEPGIEGEAQYF. Here the CDR3 DNA reads TGTGCCACCAGTGAACCCGGGATTGAAGGGGAGGCCCAGTACTTC.

The chain is built from TRBV5-5 and TRBJ2-7; 7 bases are shared with TRBD2. CDR3 length: 15 residues. Trimming cost V 5 bases and J 2 bases; bases outside gene matches: 10. The germline gives CDR1 SGHKS, CDR2 YYEKEE (reference sequence). This CDR3 is CASRSKREGTYEQYF. CDR3 nucleotides: TGTGCCAGCAGATCCAAGAGGGAGGGGACCTACGAGCAGTACTTC. Full variable domain (outside the CDR3, taken from reference TRBV5-5 and TRBJ2-7): DAGVTQSPTHLIKTRGQQVTLRCSPISGHKSVSWYQQVLGQGPQFIFQYYEKEERGRGNFPDRFSARQFPNYSSELNVNALLLGDSALYLCASRSKREGTYEQYFGPGTRLTVT.

This clone was picked up one time. This sequence joins TRBV11-2 and TRBJ1-1; the match to TRBD1 covers 11 bases. From germline, CDR1 is SGHAT and CDR2 FQNNGV. Losses at the gene ends were 5 bases for V and 2 bases for J; bases not matched to a gene: 13. The CDR3 has 18 residues. The CDR3 protein is CASSPRGRTGGHNTEAFF. CDR3 coding DNA: TGTGCCAGCAGCCCGCGGGGTCGGACAGGGGGCCATAACACTGAAGCTTTCTTT.

The J gene is TRBJ1-1, the V gene TRBV4-2; weak D call: TRBD1 (5 bases). Trimming shortened V by 5 bases and J by 4 bases, and 11 bases separated the two germline ends. This CDR3 has 13 residues. Germline CDR1 reads LGHNA; CDR2 reads YNFKEQ. CDR3 loop: CASSRGTGTEAFF. As DNA, the CDR3 is TGTGCCAGCAGCAGGGGAACGGGCACTGAAGCTTTCTTT.

This sequence joins TRBV30 and TRBJ2-3; D gene uncertain. V lost 1 base and J lost 6, with 17 bases in between. The CDR3 consists of 15 residues. Germline CDR1 and CDR2: GTSNPN and SVGIG (reference sequence). Here the CDR3 reads CAWSDGKTAGDTQYF. The CDR3 bases are TGTGCCTGGAGTGACGGCAAGACGGCCGGGGATACGCAGTATTTT.

This chain's CDR3 is CASSHVGTGGFGYTF. The CDR3 nucleotides read TGTGCCAGCAGCCACGTCGGGACAGGGGGCTTTGGCTACACCTTC. The chain is built from TRBV4-2 and TRBJ1-2; 12 bases match TRBD1. The ends lost 3 bases at V and 7 bases at J; junction bases unmatched: 6. The length of the CDR3 is 15 residues. Germline CDR1 is LGHNA and CDR2 is YNFKEQ.

In this sample, this clone turned up a few times. The chain uses TRBV2 and TRBJ1-2, with D unclear. Germline V gives CDR1 SNHLY, CDR2 FYNNEI. The CDR3 consists of 12 residues. The V end lost 4 bases, the J end lost 4 bases, and 7 bases lay between the germline ends. CDR3 loop: CASSGGPYGYTF. In DNA form, the CDR3 reads TGTGCCAGCAGTGGAGGCCCCTATGGCTACACCTTC.

This sequence joins TRBV28 and TRBJ1-1; possible D gene TRBD1, 5 bases. The germline gives CDR1 MDHEN, CDR2 SYDVKM. Trimming removed 6 bases from V and 1 base from J, with 12 bases in between. This CDR3 has 14 residues. CDR3 coding DNA: TGTGCCAGCAGCCCGGGACTGGGGAACACTGAAGCTTTCTTT. The encoded protein is CASSPGLGNTEAFF.

The chain combines TRBV19 with TRBJ2-1, with D unresolved. CDR3 length: 13 amino acids. CDR1 and CDR2 (germline): LNHDA, SQIVND (reference sequence). V was trimmed by 5 bases and J by 0 bases, leaving 5 bases between them. The CDR3, as DNA: TGTGCCAGTAGTTCAGTCTCCTACAATGAGCAGTTCTTC. Its translation is CASSSVSYNEQFF.

The chain couples TRBV6-1 to TRBJ2-2; D may be TRBD1 (5 bases). CDR1 and CDR2 (germline): MNHNS, SASEGT. The V end was cut by 1 base, the J end by 5 bases, with 11 bases between. The CDR3 is made up of 15 amino acids. DNA for the CDR3: TGTGCCAGCAGTGAAGTGGGCAGGGCAACCGGGGAGCTGTTTTTT. It specifies CASSEVGRATGELFF.

The V gene is TRBV29-1, the J gene TRBJ2-2, with a possible D match to TRBD1 (6 bases). CDR1 and CDR2 (germline): SQVTM, ANQGSEA. This CDR3 is 14 amino acids long. V dropped 4 bases and J dropped 0 bases, with 9 bases sitting between them. CDR3 residues: CSVVRTANTGELFF. CDR3 in DNA: TGCAGCGTTGTTAGGACAGCGAACACCGGGGAGCTGTTTTTT.

V is TRBV9 and J is TRBJ2-3; 10 bases are a match to TRBD2. Germline lookup yields CDR1 SGDLS and CDR2 YYNGEE. The CDR3 sequence is 16 residues long. Losses at the gene ends were 2 bases for V and 0 bases for J; bases not matched to a gene: 3. In nucleotides, the CDR3 is TGTGCCAGCAGCGTTACTAGCGGGACTAGCACAGATACGCAGTATTTT. Encoded protein: CASSVTSGTSTDTQYF.

This chain links TRBV7-8 with TRBJ2-2; tentative D call: TRBD1 (6 bases). The CDR3 contains 16 residues. V lost 3 bases to trimming and J lost 1 base, with 12 bases between them. The V gene's germline CDR1 is SGHVS and CDR2 FQNEAQ. In nucleotides, the CDR3 is TGTGCCAGCAGCTTTCTGACCAGGGGGAACACCGGGGAGCTGTTTTTT. Its translation: CASSFLTRGNTGELFF.

V gene TRBV30 combines with J gene TRBJ2-2; 8 bases fit TRBD2. CDR3 size: 16 residues. With 3 bases clipped from V and 2 bases from J, the junction kept 8 bases outside the gene matches. Germline CDR1 reads GTSNPN; CDR2 reads SVGIG (reference sequence). In DNA, the CDR3 is TGTGCCTGGAGGAATAGCGGGACTTTAAACACCGGGGAGCTGTTTTTT. Translation gives CAWRNSGTLNTGELFF.

This chain connects TRBV29-1 to TRBJ2-1, with TRBD1 matching over 7 bases. J gave up 4 bases and V 8 bases, and 5 bases lay outside the gene matches. CDR3 size: 12 residues. The germline V gene has CDR1 SQVTM and CDR2 ANQGSEA. The DNA for the CDR3 is TGCAGCACCGGGACAGCATACAATGAGCAGTTCTTC. As protein: CSTGTAYNEQFF.

The V gene is TRBV11-3, the J gene TRBJ1-2; perhaps TRBD1 as D (6 bases). This CDR3 spans 14 amino acids. From germline, CDR1 is SGHNT and CDR2 YENEEA. The V and J ends lost 1 base and 2 bases respectively, with 8 bases between them. CDR3 sequence reads: CASSLGTDNYGYTF. Here the CDR3 DNA reads TGTGCCAGCAGCTTAGGGACAGACAACTATGGCTACACCTTC.

This sequence joins TRBV19 and TRBJ2-2; a possible D gene is TRBD2 (5 bases). Germline V CDR1 and CDR2: LNHDA, SQIVND (reference sequence). V lost 5 bases and J 8 bases, leaving 18 bases between the germline ends. This CDR3 has 15 residues. The CDR3 region is CASSQNGVEGGELFF. In DNA form, the CDR3 reads TGTGCCAGTAGTCAAAACGGGGTTGAAGGGGGGGAGCTGTTTTTT.

This chain links TRBV14 with TRBJ2-3; D unclear. V shed 1 base and J shed 2 bases, with 7 bases lying between them. The germline CDR1 and CDR2 sequences are SGHDN and FVKESK. The CDR3 spans 14 residues. CDR3 residues: CASSQGRHTDTQYF. DNA of the CDR3: TGTGCCAGCAGCCAAGGGCGGCACACAGATACGCAGTATTTT. Drawing the rest from reference TRBV14 and TRBJ2-3, the complete variable domain is EAGVTQFPSHSVIEKGQTVTLRCDPISGHDNLYWYRRVMGKEIKFLLHFVKESKQDESGMPNNRFLAERTGGTYSTLKVQPAELEDSGVYFCASSQGRHTDTQYFGPGTRLTVL.

The chain links TRBV2 to TRBJ2-7; 12 bases match TRBD1. Germline trimming cut 1 base from V and 7 bases from J; bases unmatched to any gene: 5. This CDR3 is 15 amino acids long. From germline, CDR1 is SNHLY and CDR2 FYNNEI. For the CDR3, the DNA is TGTGCCAGCAGTGAAGGGGGACAGGGGGCGGAAGAGCAGTACTTC. Protein: CASSEGGQGAEEQYF.

V and J are TRBV7-8 and TRBJ2-2; tentative D call: TRBD2 (6 bases). Trimming took 5 bases from V and 6 from J, leaving 13 bases between them. The CDR3 runs 14 residues. Germline CDR1 SGHVS, CDR2 FQNEAQ. The CDR3 DNA sequence: TGTGCCAGCAGCCATTTAACTAGCCCCGGGGAGCTGTTTTTT. Amino acid sequence: CASSHLTSPGELFF.

This clone qualifies as medium-sized. V usage is TRBV6-5 and J usage is TRBJ2-1; D remains unclear. This CDR3 is 12 amino acids long. Trimming removed 5 bases from V and 7 bases from J, with 9 bases in between. CDR1 MNHEY and CDR2 SVGAGI come from the germline V gene. The CDR3 is CASSHQANEQFF. The CDR3, as DNA: TGTGCCAGCAGTCACCAAGCTAATGAGCAGTTCTTC.

The chain is built from TRBV7-6 and TRBJ1-1; TRBD1 is a possible D gene (6 bases). The CDR3 has 14 residues. Deletions cut 2 bases from V and 2 bases from J, with 9 bases between. The germline V gene encodes CDR1 SGHVS and CDR2 FNYEAQ. The CDR3 loop reads CASSLQGLNTEAFF. In DNA, the CDR3 is TGTGCCAGCAGCTTACAGGGGCTAAACACTGAAGCTTTCTTT.

This chain connects TRBV4-1 to TRBJ1-1; no firm D call. The germline V gene has CDR1 MGHRA and CDR2 YSYEKL. The CDR3 contains 17 residues. The ends were cut back, 1 base at V and 5 bases at J, with 20 bases in the middle. The CDR3 coding sequence is TGCGCCAGCAGCCAAGGAATCAACGACCCACGAGGGACTGAAGCTTTCTTT. Residues: CASSQGINDPRGTEAFF.

The chain employs TRBV7-2 and TRBJ1-5, with a weak D call TRBD1 (6 bases). Trimming cost V 5 bases and J 0 bases, with 11 bases left between them. The length of the CDR3 is 15 residues. Germline-derived CDR1 and CDR2 are SGHTA and FQGNSA. Written as DNA, the CDR3 is TGTGCCAGCAGCCTTCGGACAGTTAGCAATCAGCCCCAGCATTTT. Its protein product is CASSLRTVSNQPQHF. The whole variable domain, filled in from reference TRBV7-2 and TRBJ1-5, reads GAGVSQSPSNKVTEKGKDVELRCDPISGHTALYWYRQSLGQGLEFLIYFQGNSAPDKSGLPSDRFSAERTGGSVSTLTIQRTQQEDSAVYLCASSLRTVSNQPQHFGDGTRLSIL.

This chain uses TRBV5-4 with TRBJ2-7; 12 nucleotides line up with TRBD2. Germline values: CDR1 SGHNT, CDR2 YYREEE (reference sequence). V was clipped by 5 bases and J by 6 bases; unmatched bases: 9. The CDR3 spans 15 residues. CDR3 sequence (DNA): TGTGCCAGCAGTCCCGGACTAGCGGGGTTGATCGAGCAGTACTTC. Its protein product is CASSPGLAGLIEQYF.

V gene TRBV11-1 combines with J gene TRBJ1-2, with 10 bases identical to TRBD1. J gave up 8 bases and V 8 bases, and 11 bases lay outside the gene matches. Germline CDR1 SGHAT, CDR2 FQDESV (reference sequence). The CDR3 has 14 residues. CDR3 DNA: TGTGCCAGCTCTCCGGGACAGGGGATAACGGGCTACACCTTC. Protein product: CASSPGQGITGYTF.

This clone was seen only once. The gene calls are TRBV5-8 and TRBJ2-6; TRBD1 aligns across 11 bases. Germline trimming cut 4 bases from V and 4 bases from J; bases unmatched to any gene: 10. The germline V gene encodes CDR1 SGHTS and CDR2 YDEGEE. CDR3 length: 18 residues. This CDR3 is CASSRTRTGGFGANVLTF. The CDR3 DNA reads TGTGCCAGCAGCCGCACACGGACAGGGGGCTTCGGGGCCAACGTCCTGACTTTC. The full variable domain, rest sourced from reference TRBV5-8 and TRBJ2-6, is EAGVTQSPTHLIKTRGQQATLRCSPISGHTSVYWYQQALGLGLQFLLWYDEGEERNRGNFPPRFSGRQFPNYSSELNVNALELEDSALYLCASSRTRTGGFGANVLTFGAGSRLTVL.

This chain joins TRBV20-1 and TRBJ1-2; D is possibly TRBD1 (5 bases). Trimming cost V 0 bases and J 7 bases, with 6 bases left between them. Germline loops: CDR1 DFQATT, CDR2 SNEGSKA (reference sequence). There are 11 residues in the CDR3. CDR3 in DNA: TGCAGTGCTAGAGATAGGGGTGGCTACACCTTC. Protein: CSARDRGGYTF.

The chain carries TRBV19 and TRBJ1-2; 7 bases are a match to TRBD1. CDR1 is LNHDA and CDR2 is SQIVND in the germline V gene (reference sequence). The CDR3 runs to 16 residues. With V trimmed by 5 bases and J by 7 bases, 16 bases remained unmatched. DNA of the CDR3: TGTGCCAGTAGTCCCCTAGGACAGGACGACGCGTCTGGCTACACCTTC. Its protein is CASSPLGQDDASGYTF. The full variable domain, with the rest looked up from reference TRBV19 and TRBJ1-2, is DGGITQSPKYLFRKEGQNVTLSCEQNLNHDAMYWYRQDPGQGLRLIYYSQIVNDFQKGDIAEGYSVSREKKESFPLTVTSAQKNPTAFYLCASSPLGQDDASGYTFGSGTRLTVV.

V gene TRBV5-4 combines with J gene TRBJ1-2; 7 bases agree with TRBD1. Looked up from germline, CDR1 is SGHNT and CDR2 is YYREEE (reference sequence). The trim removed 4 bases at V and 8 bases at J, leaving 8 bases unmatched. The CDR3 extends over 13 amino acids. The CDR3, as DNA: TGTGCCAGCAGCCTGCGGACAGGAGAAGGCTACACCTTC. Amino acid sequence: CASSLRTGEGYTF.

The rearrangement joins TRBV5-4 to TRBJ1-1; tentative D call: TRBD1 (6 bases). The CDR3 loop spans 12 amino acids. V was clipped by 0 bases and J by 11 bases, with 11 bases between them. Germline V gene data show CDR1 as SGHNT and CDR2 as YYREEE (reference sequence). CDR3 amino acids: CASSLDREGAFF. The CDR3 DNA is TGTGCCAGCAGCTTGGACAGGGAGGGGGCTTTCTTT. The complete variable domain, with remaining parts taken from reference TRBV5-4 and TRBJ1-1, reads ETGVTQSPTHLIKTRGQQVTLRCSSQSGHNTVSWYQQALGQGPQFIFQYYREEENGRGNFPPRFSGLQFPNYSSELNVNALELDDSALYLCASSLDREGAFFGQGTRLTVV.